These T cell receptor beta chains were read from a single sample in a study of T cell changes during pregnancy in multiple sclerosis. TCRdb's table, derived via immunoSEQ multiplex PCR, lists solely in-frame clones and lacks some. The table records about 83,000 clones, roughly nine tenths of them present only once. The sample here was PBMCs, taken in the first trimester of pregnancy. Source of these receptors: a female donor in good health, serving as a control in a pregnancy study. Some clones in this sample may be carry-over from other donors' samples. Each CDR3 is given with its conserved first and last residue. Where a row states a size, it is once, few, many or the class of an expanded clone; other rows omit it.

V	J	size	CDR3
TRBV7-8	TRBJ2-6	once	CASSLVRGSSGANVLTF
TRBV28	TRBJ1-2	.	CATQGQGLRWGYTF
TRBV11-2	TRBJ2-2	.	CASSLVRGGPGELFF
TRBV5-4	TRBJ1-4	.	CASSIGTVNEKLFF
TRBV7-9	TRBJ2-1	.	CASSPPPGLASDEQFF
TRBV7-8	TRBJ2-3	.	CASSLGWPGTASTDTQYF
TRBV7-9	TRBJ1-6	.	CASSSGSYNSPLHF
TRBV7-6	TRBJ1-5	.	CASSPGAGGSFSNQPQHF
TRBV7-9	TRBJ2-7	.	CASSRDYEQYF
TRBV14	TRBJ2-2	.	CASSQDVLDSITGELFF
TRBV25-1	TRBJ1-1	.	CASSVTGFTEAFF
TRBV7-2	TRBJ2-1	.	CASSPSSGLYNEQFF
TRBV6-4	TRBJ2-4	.	CASTDRHPSIAKNIQYF
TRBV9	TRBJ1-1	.	CASSVGGMGGNTEAFF
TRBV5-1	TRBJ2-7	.	CASSLGDRAVNEQYF
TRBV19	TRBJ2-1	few	CASSTYRGGGEQFF
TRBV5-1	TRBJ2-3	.	CASSLGQGSTDTQYF
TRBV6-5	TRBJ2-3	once	CASSKGQIRDTQYF
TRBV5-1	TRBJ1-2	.	CASRLSGQGGEGYTF
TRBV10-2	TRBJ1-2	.	CASSSSPGQTYGYTF
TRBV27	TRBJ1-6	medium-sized	CASSLEGRSYNSPLHF
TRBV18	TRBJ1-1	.	CASSPRDRGLEAFF
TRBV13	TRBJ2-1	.	CASGLAGSSYNEQFF
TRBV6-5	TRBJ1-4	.	CASSPVKLFF
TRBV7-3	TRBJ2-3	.	CASSFRDFTDTQYF
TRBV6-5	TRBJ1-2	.	CASSYRDRGYTF
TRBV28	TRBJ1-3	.	CASGRSSGNTIYF
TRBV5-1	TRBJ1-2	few	CASRHAGTGFGYTF
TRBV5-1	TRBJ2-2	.	CASSLLAGETGELFF
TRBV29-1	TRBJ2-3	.	CSVESASGNTDTQYF
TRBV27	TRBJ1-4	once	CASRLQGAQEKLFF
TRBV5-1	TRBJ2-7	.	CASSLGRGGTGTYEQYF
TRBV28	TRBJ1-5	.	CASRPPGEAQPQHF
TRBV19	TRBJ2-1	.	CASSAGEGGEQFF
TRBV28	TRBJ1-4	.	CASERDEKLFF
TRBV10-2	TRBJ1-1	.	CASSVSGRDTEAFF
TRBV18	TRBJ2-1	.	CASSPSTFNEQFF
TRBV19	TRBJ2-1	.	CASRQTDYNEQFF
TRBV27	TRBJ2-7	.	CASSLSGRALYEQYF
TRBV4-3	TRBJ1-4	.	CASSTTAGQAHEKLFF
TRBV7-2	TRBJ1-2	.	CASSLATGDYGYTF